This section outlines one T cell receptor (beta chain) sequence together with its context. This record comes from a study of T-cell reconstitution after alpha-beta-depleted transplantation in children. The V gene lost 3 bases and the J gene lost 12 bases, with 12 bases spanning the gap. Looked up from germline, CDR1 is KGHSH and CDR2 is LQKENI. The CDR3 is 12 amino acids. Library preparation (for TCRbeta) was performed with unique molecular identifiers. TCRdb re-analysed the PCR reads in MiXCR, keeping a single row per CDR3 protein. The repertoire has roughly 100,000 distinct CDR3 sequences, approximately 8.4% of them found once; the top ten carry roughly 7%.

V and J are TRBV18 and TRBJ2-1, with unresolved D. Sequenced material: PBMCs from the stem cell graft donor, taken from the stem cell graft. The receptor was isolated from a human donor who donated a stem cell graft to a child with congenital amegakaryocytic thrombocytopenia. CDR3 amino acids: CASSPLSGGQFF. CDR3 nucleotide sequence: TGTGCCAGCTCACCCCTTTCCGGTGGGCAGTTCTTC.